A selection of T cell receptor beta chains follows, all from one sample in a study of molecular identifiers for immune sequencing clone quantification. Each CDR3 protein gets one entry after TCRdb re-called the PCR reads with MiXCR. This table has hundreds of thousands of distinct CDR3 sequences, about 25% appearing once. The source material was naive CD8+ T cells from blood, with Jurkat cell RNA spiked in. The receptors were gathered from a human donor in good health. Some libraries in this study had Jurkat cell RNA spiked in. CDR3s include the opening cysteine and the closing phenylalanine or tryptophan. The D gene is left open where the match is weak. The listing skips clone size in some rows; elsewhere it reads once, few, many or a size class.

J	D	size	V	DNA	CDR3
TRBJ2-3	TRBD2	-	TRBV7-6	TGTGCCAGCAGCCCCCGAGCGGGAACCTGCACAGATACGCAGTATTTT	CASSPRAGTCTDTQYF
TRBJ1-4	-	many	TRBV6-5	TGTGCCAGCAGTTACGGGGCTGCAGAAAAACTGTTTTTT	CASSYGAAEKLFF
TRBJ2-3	-	many	TRBV15	TGTGCCACCAGCAGAGCCGGGTCTTCCACAGATACGCAGTATTTT	CATSRAGSSTDTQYF
TRBJ1-1	TRBD1	-	TRBV19	TGTGCTGCTCACGACGGGACAGGGTACACTGAAGCTTTCTTT	CAAHDGTGYTEAFF
TRBJ2-4	TRBD2	-	TRBV7-2	TGTGCCAGCAGCTTAGAAGCGGGAGGGCCGTCGGGCATTCAGTACTTC	CASSLEAGGPSGIQYF
TRBJ1-5	-	many	TRBV6-2/TRBV6-3	TGTGCCAGCAGTTACTCCGGGGTTATGGGCAATCAGCCCCAGCATTTT	CASSYSGVMGNQPQHF
TRBJ2-7	-	few	TRBV30	TGTGCCTGGGGGGGTTACGAGCAGTACTTC	CAWGGYEQYF
TRBJ2-1	-	-	TRBV4-1	TGCGCCAGCAGCGAAGGCGGGGTGATCGATGAGCAGTTCTTC	CASSEGGVIDEQFF
TRBJ2-7	-	many	TRBV28	TGTGCCAGCAGTTTGGAGGCCACCACCTACGAGCAGTACTTC	CASSLEATTYEQYF
TRBJ2-2	-	few	TRBV12-3/TRBV12-4	TGTGCCAGCAGTTTGGCGGGACGTTCCGGGGAGCTGTTTTTT	CASSLAGRSGELFF
TRBJ2-3	-	many	TRBV2	TGTGCCAGCAGTGACGCCTGGGGTAGCGGCCACCGCACAGATACGCAGTATTTT	CASSDAWGSGHRTDTQYF
TRBJ1-5	-	many	TRBV28	TGTGCCAGCAGAATAGGGCCGACAAGATATAGCAATCAGCCCCAGCATTTT	CASRIGPTRYSNQPQHF
TRBJ2-3	-	few	TRBV4-1	TGCGCCAGCAGCCAAGGACTAACGGGGAGGATGGATACGCAGTATTTT	CASSQGLTGRMDTQYF
TRBJ2-5	TRBD2	few	TRBV12-3/TRBV12-4	TGTGCCAGCAGTCCATGGACTAGCTTGGAAGAGACCCAGTACTTC	CASSPWTSLEETQYF
TRBJ1-5	-	-	TRBV30	TGTGCCTGGAGTCTCGGGACGGCGAGCACTCAGCCCCAGCATTTT	CAWSLGTASTQPQHF
TRBJ1-1	-	few	TRBV19	TGTGCCAGTAGGCCTGGACTGAGCAACACTGAAGCTTTCTTT	CASRPGLSNTEAFF
TRBJ1-5	TRBD1	many	TRBV28	TGTGCCAGCAGTCAAATCCGGGACAGGGGATATCAGCCCCAGCATTTT	CASSQIRDRGYQPQHF
TRBJ2-7	-	many	TRBV30	TGTGCCTGGAGCGACATCGGAACCTACGAGCAGTACTTC	CAWSDIGTYEQYF
TRBJ1-5	-	many	TRBV7-9	TGTGCCAGCAGCCATCTTATAGGCAATCAGCCCCAGCATTTT	CASSHLIGNQPQHF
TRBJ2-3	-	-	TRBV11-2	TGTGCCAGCAGCCTAGTCGATCGGCCCGGCACAGATACGCAGTATTTT	CASSLVDRPGTDTQYF
TRBJ2-7	TRBD1	many	TRBV5-1	TGCGCCAGCAGCTTGGGACAGGGGACGGACGAGCAGTACTTC	CASSLGQGTDEQYF
TRBJ2-7	TRBD2	-	TRBV4-1	TGCGCCAGCAGCCAAGCTAGCGGGGTCTCCTACGAGCAGTACTTC	CASSQASGVSYEQYF
TRBJ2-7	-	-	TRBV6-2/TRBV6-3	TGTGCCAGCGAGGGGGACGCCGACTCCTACGAGCAGTACTTC	CASEGDADSYEQYF
TRBJ2-1	-	few	TRBV18	TGTGCCAGCTCACCTCAGGGTGGAGGGCCACCATGGGATGAGCAGTTCTTC	CASSPQGGGPPWDEQFF
TRBJ1-1	-	many	TRBV29-1	TGCAGCGTTCCCGCCCGAGGAGGGGGGGACACTGAAGCTTTCTTT	CSVPARGGGDTEAFF
TRBJ1-3	-	-	TRBV4-2	TGTGCCAGCAGCCAGGACGTGGAGATCTCTAGAAACACCATATATTTT	CASSQDVEISRNTIYF
TRBJ2-3	-	-	TRBV7-9	TGTGCCAGCAGCTTAGTCCAGCGGACAACAGATACGCAGTATTTT	CASSLVQRTTDTQYF
TRBJ2-1	TRBD2	few	TRBV11-2	TGTGCCACCTCTAGCGGGAATAATGAGCAGTTCTTC	CATSSGNNEQFF
TRBJ1-1	-	many	TRBV27	TGTGCCAGCAGTTTATATGCATCCAACACTGAAGCTTTCTTT	CASSLYASNTEAFF
TRBJ1-1	TRBD1	-	TRBV9	TGTGCCAGCAGCGTAGAGGACAGGGACCTTGAGGGGGCCGAAGCTTTCTTT	CASSVEDRDLEGAEAFF
TRBJ2-5	-	many	TRBV29-1	TGCAGCGTTCTACGACGGGGGGCGTACCAAGAGACCCAGTACTTC	CSVLRRGAYQETQYF
TRBJ1-1	-	-	TRBV19	TGTGCCAGCAGCGACGGAGGCCTGAACACTGAAGCTTTCTTT	CASSDGGLNTEAFF
TRBJ2-7	-	-	TRBV19	TGTGCCAGTAGTATTAAAGGGTCGACCTACGAGCAGTACTTC	CASSIKGSTYEQYF
TRBJ2-1	TRBD1	-	TRBV5-3	TGTGCCAACAGCGCCAGACAGGGGGTTGAGCAGTTCTTC	CANSARQGVEQFF
TRBJ2-7	-	many	TRBV9	TGTGCCAGCAGCGTGACGGGACTCGGCAGCGAGCAGTACTTC	CASSVTGLGSEQYF
TRBJ1-1	-	few	TRBV7-9	TGTGCCATCCCAGGAGTGCAGAAGAACACTGAAGCTTTCTTT	CAIPGVQKNTEAFF
TRBJ2-2	-	-	TRBV6-2/TRBV6-3	TGTGCCAGCAGTTCCCCCCAGGGATATAGCGGCCTAGGGGGCACCGGGGAGCTGTTTTTT	CASSSPQGYSGLGGTGELFF
TRBJ2-1	-	few	TRBV29-1	TGCAGCGTTGAAGGGTTTTACGGAGGGGCTACCTACAATGAGCAGTTCTTC	CSVEGFYGGATYNEQFF
TRBJ2-5	TRBD2	few	TRBV10-2	TGCGCCAGCAGTGTGGTAGCGGGAACGCAAGAGACCCAGTACTTC	CASSVVAGTQETQYF
TRBJ2-5	TRBD2	few	TRBV20-1	TGCAGTGCTAACCCGCTCGGGGGGGGGGAGACCCAGTACTTC	CSANPLGGGETQYF
TRBJ1-2	-	-	TRBV20-1	TGCAGTGCTAGAGATCGGGGGGCGGATGGCTACACCTTC	CSARDRGADGYTF
TRBJ1-3	-	-	TRBV2	TGTGCCAGCAAGGAGGGGATAAGCTCTGGAAACACCATATATTTT	CASKEGISSGNTIYF